This T cell receptor beta chain stems from a study of cytomegalovirus exposure and HLA in healthy donors. Study-level points and caveats: Researchers had no immune exposure information except CMV serostatus available. Among donors in an Asian-associated ancestry cluster, a later analysis reportedly found fewer N-insertions than the approximately 670-donor mean. Listed as cytomegalovirus-associated were 150 to 200 TCR beta chains.

V lost 3 bases, J lost 5 bases, and 8 bases stayed unmatched. CDR1 SGHRS and CDR2 YFSETQ come from the germline V gene. The CDR3 has 14 amino acids. Amplification used 60 Vbeta primers and 13 Jbeta primers. Sequenced by immunoSEQ multiplex PCR; TCRdb stores in-frame clones only, minus some. The sample records over 150,000 clones, about 74% being singletons. A note on this clone: Its specificity is unknown.

Material for sequencing was PBMCs. The chain combines TRBV5-1 with TRBJ2-7; the match to TRBD1 covers 7 bases. The TCR sequence derives from a woman aged 40 to 55 in good health and CMV-seronegative. The CDR3 nucleotides read TGCGCCAGCAGCTCGACAGGCCAGGGGGACGAGCAGTACTTC. Its translation: CASSSTGQGDEQYF.